These 23 T cell receptor beta chains came from one sample sequenced in a study of blood T cell repertoires in COVID-19. Profiled with immunoSEQ multiplex PCR; TCRdb holds only in-frame clones, not every one. The sample lists fewer than 250,000 clones; roughly 80% were seen once. Source material: peripheral blood. These receptors all come from a woman older than 75 with acute or convalescent COVID-19.

The rearrangement uses TRBV24-1 and TRBJ1-5; TRBD1 aligns across 10 bases. CDR1 and CDR2 from the germline V gene are KGHDR and SFDVKD. With 0 bases clipped from V and 1 base from J, the junction kept 2 bases outside the gene matches. This CDR3 is built from 17 residues. CDR3 sequence reads: CATSDLRTGGSNQPQHF. The DNA of the CDR3 is TGTGCCACCAGTGATTTGAGGACAGGGGGAAGCAATCAGCCCCAGCATTTT.

The chain has TRBV6-1 and TRBJ1-2; no reliable D call. The CDR3 extends over 12 amino acids. V lost 2 bases to trimming and J lost 1 base, with 2 bases between them. CDR1 is MNHNS and CDR2 is SASEGT in the germline V gene. CDR3 amino acids: CASSERNYGYTF. The CDR3 nucleotides are TGTGCCAGCAGTGAACGTAACTATGGCTACACCTTC.

V and J are TRBV25-1 and TRBJ2-5; 9 bases fit TRBD2. The CDR3 runs to 18 residues. V dropped 3 bases and J dropped 4; count of bases not matched to a gene: 15. CDR1 and CDR2 from the germline V gene are MGHDK and SYGVNS. The CDR3 sequence is CASSDPGVAGALVETQYF. For the CDR3, the DNA is TGTGCCAGCAGTGATCCCGGGGTAGCGGGAGCCCTGGTAGAGACCCAGTACTTC.

CDR3 sequence reads: CASSPTGSQLFF. DNA for the CDR3: TGTGCCAGCTCACCTACAGGGAGTCAACTGTTTTTT. The chain joins TRBV18 to TRBJ1-4; tentative D call: TRBD1 (6 bases). Germline V gene data show CDR1 as KGHSH and CDR2 as LQKENI. The CDR3 totals 12 residues. Trimming cost V 3 bases and J 12 bases, with 11 bases left between them.

The chain combines TRBV9 with TRBJ1-2; 9 nucleotides agree with TRBD1. With 0 bases clipped from V and 7 bases from J, the junction kept 10 bases outside the gene matches. Germline assignment: CDR1 SGDLS and CDR2 YYNGEE. The CDR3 has 16 residues. CDR3 sequence: CASSVVGGQGMGGYTF. Here the CDR3 DNA reads TGTGCCAGCAGCGTAGTGGGTGGACAGGGGATGGGTGGCTACACCTTC.

The chain couples TRBV3-1 (or the pseudogene TRBV3-2) to TRBJ2-7; 10 nucleotides agree with TRBD2. This CDR3 contains 19 residues. The germline gives CDR1 LGHDT, CDR2 YNNKEL (reference sequence). Losses at the gene ends were 0 bases for V and 1 base for J; bases not matched to a gene: 12. CDR3 protein: CASSQDFRASGSPSYEQYF. The CDR3 coding sequence is TGTGCCAGCAGCCAAGATTTTCGAGCTAGCGGGAGTCCGTCCTACGAGCAGTACTTC.

The chain is built from TRBV5-6 and TRBJ2-7; 9 nucleotides agree with TRBD1. Germline V lookup: CDR1 SGHDT, CDR2 YYEEEE. The CDR3 extends over 16 amino acids. After removal of 0 bases from V and 2 bases from J, the junction contained 6 bases not matched to a gene. The CDR3 protein is CASSLVTGQGPYEQYF. Here the CDR3 DNA reads TGTGCCAGCAGCTTGGTAACCGGACAGGGGCCCTACGAGCAGTACTTC.

V usage is TRBV30 and J usage is TRBJ1-6, with D unresolved. Germline CDR1 is GTSNPN and CDR2 is SVGIG (reference sequence). This CDR3 is built from 13 residues. Trimming cost V 3 bases and J 3 bases, with 6 bases left between them. The CDR3 loop is CAWSQDYNSPLHF. CDR3 nucleotide sequence: TGTGCCTGGAGCCAGGACTATAATTCACCCCTCCACTTT.

A few counts support this clone. The chain is built from TRBV5-1 and TRBJ1-2; 8 positions match TRBD1. The V gene's germline CDR1 is SGHRS and CDR2 YFSETQ. With 2 bases clipped from V and 4 bases from J, the junction kept 7 bases outside the gene matches. CDR3 length: 15 residues. CDR3 nucleotides: TGCGCCAGCAGCTTTGGGGCAGGGGGCGCCTATGGCTACACCTTC. It yields the protein CASSFGAGGAYGYTF.

The chain carries TRBV18 and TRBJ1-3, with D possibly matching TRBD1 (6 bases). Germline values: CDR1 KGHSH, CDR2 LQKENI. The CDR3 loop spans 15 amino acids. Trimming cost V 3 bases and J 4 bases, with 13 bases left between them. The CDR3 coding sequence is TGTGCCAGCTCACCGAGTACAGGGCCCGGAAACACCATATATTTT. Protein sequence: CASSPSTGPGNTIYF.

The chain is built from TRBV11-3 and TRBJ2-1; D may be TRBD2 (6 bases). Between the trimmed V and J ends, which lost 1 base and 12 bases, there was a span of 13 bases. Germline assignment: CDR1 SGHNT and CDR2 YENEEA. The CDR3 runs 13 residues. DNA for the CDR3: TGTGCCAGCAGCTTAGCTCCGACTAGGTGGCAGTTCTTC. It is translated as CASSLAPTRWQFF. Variable domain in full (rest from reference TRBV11-3 and TRBJ2-1): EAGVVQSPRYKIIEKKQPVAFWCNPISGHNTLYWYLQNLGQGPELLIRYENEEAVDDSQLPKDRFSAERLKGVDSTLKIQPAELGDSAVYLCASSLAPTRWQFFGPGTRLTVL.

The chain is built from TRBV2 and TRBJ2-7; 7 bases fit TRBD2. The germline CDR1 and CDR2 sequences are SNHLY and FYNNEI. There are 13 residues in the CDR3. Trimming at V came to 8 bases and at J to 0 bases, leaving 4 bases not matched to a gene. The CDR3 coding sequence is TGTGCCAGCGAGCGGGGCAACTCCTACGAGCAGTACTTC. Amino acid sequence: CASERGNSYEQYF.

The chain employs TRBV28 and TRBJ2-7; D might be TRBD1 (6 bases). Germline lookup yields CDR1 MDHEN and CDR2 SYDVKM. V was clipped by 8 bases and J by 13 bases, with 18 bases between them. The length of the CDR3 is 11 residues. Here the CDR3 DNA reads TGTGCCAGCGCCTTATTCCGGGACACCTACTTC. Translating gives CASALFRDTYF.

The chain has TRBV29-1 and TRBJ1-1; D uncertain. V shed 3 bases and J shed 4 bases, with 9 bases lying between them. The CDR3 is 12 amino acids. Germline CDR1 reads SQVTM; CDR2 reads ANQGSEA. The CDR3 nucleotides read TGCAGCGTTGATTCTGGAGGCACTGAAGCTTTCTTT. Translating it yields CSVDSGGTEAFF.

The rearrangement links TRBV28 to TRBJ1-2; possible D gene TRBD1, 6 bases. The CDR3 is 14 amino acids. V was cut by 6 bases and J by 6 bases, with 17 bases left in between. Germline V gene data show CDR1 as MDHEN and CDR2 as SYDVKM. CDR3 amino acids: CASRPPGGQDGYTF. Here the CDR3 DNA reads TGTGCCAGCAGGCCCCCGGGGGGGCAGGATGGCTACACCTTC.

This clone appeared a single time. The chain uses TRBV11-3 and TRBJ2-1, with 11 bases identical to TRBD1. Germline CDR1 SGHNT, CDR2 YENEEA. The CDR3 totals 15 residues. V shed 5 bases, J shed 8 bases, and the junction held 8 bases outside the gene matches. The CDR3 loop reads CASSPGTGGFDEQFF. The CDR3 DNA reads TGTGCCAGCAGCCCTGGGACAGGGGGGTTCGATGAGCAGTTCTTC.

V usage is TRBV5-5 and J usage is TRBJ1-2; D is ambiguous. Per the germline V gene, CDR1 is SGHKS and CDR2 is YYEKEE (reference sequence). The V end was cut by 4 bases, the J end by 4 bases, with 11 bases between. This CDR3 region has 13 residues. The CDR3 is CASSPNPGYGYTF. DNA for the CDR3: TGTGCCAGCAGCCCGAACCCGGGCTATGGCTACACCTTC.

This clone showed up just once. The V gene is TRBV4-3, the J gene TRBJ1-2; unclear D gene. Trimming shortened V by 2 bases and J by 8 bases, and 21 bases separated the two germline ends. This CDR3 comprises 16 residues. CDR1 LGHNA and CDR2 YSLEER come from the germline V gene. The CDR3 DNA is TGCGCCAGCAGCCAATCTTACGAACCGGGTACCAAGGGCTACACCTTC. Translated: CASSQSYEPGTKGYTF.

The chain links TRBV6-5 to TRBJ1-1; maybe TRBD1 (5 bases). Germline lookup yields CDR1 MNHEY and CDR2 SVGAGI. Trimming removed 4 bases from V and 3 bases from J, with 18 bases in between. The CDR3 totals 16 residues. Here the CDR3 DNA reads TGTGCCAGCAGTTCCCCCCCCGGGAGGGGCGACACTGAAGCTTTCTTT. It specifies CASSSPPGRGDTEAFF.

This clone came up a few times. The V gene is TRBV7-8, the J gene TRBJ1-3; the D gene is possibly TRBD1 (5 bases). The V end lost 5 bases, the J end lost 2 bases, and 10 bases lay between the germline ends. From germline, CDR1 is SGHVS and CDR2 FQNEAQ. The CDR3 extends over 14 amino acids. The CDR3 reads CASSQTVPGNTIYF. In DNA form, the CDR3 reads TGTGCCAGCAGCCAGACAGTGCCTGGAAACACCATATATTTT. The full variable domain, its missing parts supplied by reference TRBV7-8 and TRBJ1-3, is GAGVSQSPRYKVAKRGQDVALRCDPISGHVSLFWYQQALGQGPEFLTYFQNEAQLDKSGLPSDRFFAERPEGSVSTLKIQRTQQEDSAVYLCASSQTVPGNTIYFGEGSWLTVV.

This clone was detected only a few times. The chain uses TRBV5-4 and TRBJ1-2, with D hard to call. Germline assignment: CDR1 SGHNT and CDR2 YYREEE (reference sequence). The CDR3 is 12 residues long. This CDR3 is CAMGSYRGGYTF. The DNA of the CDR3 is TGTGCGATGGGTTCCTACCGGGGTGGCTACACCTTC.

This clone turned up a few times. J is TRBJ2-7 and V is TRBV7-2, with 7 bases aligning to TRBD1. Germline V gene sequence: CDR1 SGHTA, CDR2 FQGNSA. This CDR3 has 16 amino acids. Trimming removed 2 bases from V and 2 bases from J; junction bases left unmatched: 9. The CDR3 DNA reads as TGTGCCAGCAGCTTAAGATCCGGGGACAGCACCTACGAGCAGTACTTC. It translates to CASSLRSGDSTYEQYF.

This clone occurred a few times. The J gene is TRBJ2-3, the V gene TRBV27; TRBD2 aligns across 8 bases. The CDR3 extends over 21 amino acids. Germline CDR1 is MNHEY and CDR2 is SMNVEV (reference sequence). Germline trimming cut 5 bases from V and 3 bases from J; bases unmatched to any gene: 25. This CDR3 reads CASSLISPGGGGIKGTDTQYF. The CDR3 coding sequence is TGTGCCAGCAGTCTCATCAGCCCCGGGGGGGGCGGGATTAAGGGGACAGATACGCAGTATTTT.